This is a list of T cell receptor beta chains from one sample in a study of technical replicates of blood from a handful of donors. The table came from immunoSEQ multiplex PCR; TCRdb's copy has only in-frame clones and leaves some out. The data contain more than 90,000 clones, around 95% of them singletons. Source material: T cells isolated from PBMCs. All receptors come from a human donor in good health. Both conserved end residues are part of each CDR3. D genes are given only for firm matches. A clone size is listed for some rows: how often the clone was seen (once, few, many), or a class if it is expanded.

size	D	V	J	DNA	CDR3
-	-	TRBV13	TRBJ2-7	TGTGCCAGCAGCTCCAACTACAGGAGCGAGCAGTACTTC	CASSSNYRSEQYF
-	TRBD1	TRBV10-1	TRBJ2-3	TGCGCCAGCAGTGGGGCCGGGACAGGGATTAGCACAGATACGCAGTATTTT	CASSGAGTGISTDTQYF
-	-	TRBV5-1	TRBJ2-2	TGCGCCAGCAGCTTGGTCGGGGGAAGGACCGGGGAGCTGTTTTTT	CASSLVGGRTGELFF
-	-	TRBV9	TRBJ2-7	TGTGCCAGCAGCGTAGGCTCCCATTCTAGCAACGAGCAGTACTTC	CASSVGSHSSNEQYF
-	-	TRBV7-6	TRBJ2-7	TGTGCCAGCAGCTCTAGCCCTACCTACGAGCAGTACTTC	CASSSSPTYEQYF
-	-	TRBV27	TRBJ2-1	TGTGCCAGCAGTTCCCCTCTCCGGAGGGCCACCTACAATGAGCAGTTCTTC	CASSSPLRRATYNEQFF
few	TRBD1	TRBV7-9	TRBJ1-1	TGTGCCAGCAGCTTAGGAGGACAGGGGGCCTTCAACACTGAAGCTTTCTTT	CASSLGGQGAFNTEAFF
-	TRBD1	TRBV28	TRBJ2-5	TGTGCCAGCAGCGAGGGACAGAGGGAGACCCAGTACTTC	CASSEGQRETQYF
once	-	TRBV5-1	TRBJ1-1	TGCGCCAGCAGCGACGCCGCCGAGACAGCGCTTGAAGCTTTCTTT	CASSDAAETALEAFF
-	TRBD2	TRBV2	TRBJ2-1	TGTGCCCCCATCGGGGCTAGCGGGAGGGGAGAGCAGTTCTTC	CAPIGASGRGEQFF
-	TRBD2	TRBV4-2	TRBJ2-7	TGTGCCAGCAGCCCCGGGACTAGAGAGTCCTACGAGCAGTACTTC	CASSPGTRESYEQYF
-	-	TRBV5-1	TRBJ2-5	TGCGCCAGCAGCGGTCCAGTAGGGGCGGCGGAGACCCAGTACTTC	CASSGPVGAAETQYF
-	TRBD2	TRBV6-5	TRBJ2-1	TGTGCCAGCAGGCAAGCGGGGGGCCCTTTCAATGAGCAGTTCTTC	CASRQAGGPFNEQFF
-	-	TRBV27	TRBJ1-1	TGTGCCAGCAGTCTGATACAGGGAATGGGGACTGAAGCTTTCTTT	CASSLIQGMGTEAFF
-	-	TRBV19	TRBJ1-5	TGTGCCAGTAGTATTTTATCGGGGTTTGAGCCCCAGCATTTT	CASSILSGFEPQHF
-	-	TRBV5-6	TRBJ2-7	TGTGCCAGCAGCTTGGGGGGACTCCCCGACGAGCAGTACTTC	CASSLGGLPDEQYF
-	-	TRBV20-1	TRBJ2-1	TGCAGTGGATTAGAGATCGATGAGCAGTTCTTC	CSGLEIDEQFF
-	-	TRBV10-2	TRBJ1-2	TGCGCCAGCAGTTCGGGGGCTAACTATGGCTACACCTTC	CASSSGANYGYTF
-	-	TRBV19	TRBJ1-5	TGTGCCAGTAGTATAGAGGGTGAGGGCAATCAGCCCCAGCATTTT	CASSIEGEGNQPQHF
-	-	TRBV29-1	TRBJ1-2	TGCAGCCTCAAAGACAGTGTCTATGGCTACACCTTC	CSLKDSVYGYTF
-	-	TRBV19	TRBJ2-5	TGTGCCAGTAGTGACTACCAAGAGACCCAGTACTTC	CASSDYQETQYF
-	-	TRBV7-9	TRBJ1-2	TGTGCCAGCAGCTTAGTAGCCGCTGGTGGCTACACCTTC	CASSLVAAGGYTF
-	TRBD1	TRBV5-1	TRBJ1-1	TGCGCCAGCAGCTCAAAGACAGGGGACAACACTGAAGCTTTCTTT	CASSSKTGDNTEAFF
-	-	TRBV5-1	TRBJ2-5	TGCGCCAGCAGCTTAGCGGTAGAGGAGACCCAGTACTTC	CASSLAVEETQYF
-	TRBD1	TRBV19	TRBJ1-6	TGTGCCAGTAGTATAGGACAGGGAAGGAGGTCACCCCTCCACTTT	CASSIGQGRRSPLHF
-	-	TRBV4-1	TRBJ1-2	TGCGCCAGCAGCCCCGAGCGGGGCGTTGGGGTGAATGGCTACACCTTC	CASSPERGVGVNGYTF